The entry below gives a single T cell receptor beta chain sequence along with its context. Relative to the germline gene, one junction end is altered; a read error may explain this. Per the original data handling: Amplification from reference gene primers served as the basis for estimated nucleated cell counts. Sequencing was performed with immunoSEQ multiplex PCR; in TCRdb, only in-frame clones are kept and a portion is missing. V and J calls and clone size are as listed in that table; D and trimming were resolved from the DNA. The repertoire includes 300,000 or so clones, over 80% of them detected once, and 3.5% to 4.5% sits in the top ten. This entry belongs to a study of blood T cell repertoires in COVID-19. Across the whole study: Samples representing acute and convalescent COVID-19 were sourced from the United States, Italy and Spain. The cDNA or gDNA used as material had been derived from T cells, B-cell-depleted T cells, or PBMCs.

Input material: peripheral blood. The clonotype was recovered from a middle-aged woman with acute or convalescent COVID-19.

CDR3 protein: CASSAGLAGVPLEWNF. DNA of the CDR3: TGTGCCAGCAGTGCCGGACTAGCGGGGGTCCCCTTAGAGTGGAACTTC. V gene TRBV2 combines with J gene TRBJ2-4; 13 bases match TRBD2. This CDR3 spans 16 amino acids. The germline V gene encodes CDR1 SNHLY and CDR2 FYNNEI.